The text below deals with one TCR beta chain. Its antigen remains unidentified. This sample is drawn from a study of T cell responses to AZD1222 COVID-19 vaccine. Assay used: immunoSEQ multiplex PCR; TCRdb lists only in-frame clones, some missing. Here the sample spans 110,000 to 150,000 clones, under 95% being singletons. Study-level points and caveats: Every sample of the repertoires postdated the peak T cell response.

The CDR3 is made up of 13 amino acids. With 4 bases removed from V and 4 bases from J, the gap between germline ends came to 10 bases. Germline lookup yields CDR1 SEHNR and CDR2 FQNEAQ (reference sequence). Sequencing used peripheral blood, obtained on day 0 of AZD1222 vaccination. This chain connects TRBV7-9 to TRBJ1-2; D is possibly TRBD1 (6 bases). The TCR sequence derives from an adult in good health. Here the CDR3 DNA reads TGTGCCAGCAGCTCGGACAGCCTCTATGGCTACACCTTC. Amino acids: CASSSDSLYGYTF.